The rows below give T cell receptor beta chains drawn from one sample of a study of T cell responses to AZD1222 COVID-19 vaccine. Only in-frame clones appear in the TCRdb table, and some are missing; sequencing was by immunoSEQ multiplex PCR. This table holds approximately 80,000 clones, approximately 85% found once. The source material was peripheral blood, sampled on day 0 of MenACWY control vaccination. The receptors come from an adult in good health. CDR3s include the opening cysteine and the closing phenylalanine or tryptophan. Fields, in order: J gene, D gene, V gene, clone size, CDR3 protein, CDR3 DNA. The D gene is left open where the match is weak. Rows give clone size only sometimes, using once, few, many, or a class for an expanded clone.

TRBJ1-6	.	TRBV30	.	CAWSQQGTSNSPLHF	TGTGCCTGGAGTCAACAGGGAACCAGTAATTCACCCCTCCACTTT
TRBJ2-5	.	TRBV2	.	CASSEALLGLGGTQYF	TGTGCCAGCAGTGAAGCGCTTCTTGGGCTCGGAGGGACCCAGTACTTC
TRBJ2-1	.	TRBV19	.	CASSIIQSSYNEQFF	TGTGCCAGTAGTATAATACAAAGCTCCTACAATGAGCAGTTCTTC
TRBJ1-4	.	TRBV3-1/TRBV3-2	.	CASSPPSEKLFF	TGTGCCAGCAGCCCGCCGTCCGAAAAACTGTTTTTT
TRBJ1-4	.	TRBV7-2	.	CASSLYEKLFF	TGTGCCAGCAGCCTATATGAAAAACTGTTTTTT
TRBJ2-3	TRBD2	TRBV4-2	.	CASSQGRLAGVGDTQYF	TGTGCCAGCAGCCAAGGAAGGCTAGCGGGGGTCGGAGATACGCAGTATTTT
TRBJ2-1	TRBD2	TRBV14	.	CASSQVAVGLARPIRSYNEQFF	TGTGCCAGCAGCCAGGTGGCCGTCGGACTAGCGCGACCAATCCGCTCCTACAATGAGCAGTTCTTC
TRBJ1-1	.	TRBV9	.	CASSGGPRGHTEAFF	TGTGCCAGCAGCGGAGGGCCTCGTGGCCACACTGAAGCTTTCTTT
TRBJ1-1	TRBD1	TRBV5-1	.	CASTRDRDTEAFF	TGCGCCAGCACCAGGGACAGGGACACTGAAGCTTTCTTT
TRBJ1-2	.	TRBV25-1	.	CASSEGLIGYTF	TGTGCCAGCAGTGAGGGACTAATAGGCTACACCTTC
TRBJ1-5	.	TRBV5-8	once	CASSLGHYSNQPQHF	TGTGCCAGCAGCTTGGGACACTATAGCAATCAGCCCCAGCATTTT
TRBJ1-1	TRBD1	TRBV30	few	CAWTRQGLAMAFF	TGTGCCTGGACAAGACAGGGGTTGGCAATGGCTTTCTTT
TRBJ2-3	.	TRBV7-9	.	CASSQVGASFADTQYF	TGTGCCAGCAGCCAAGTGGGGGCCAGTTTTGCAGATACGCAGTATTTT
TRBJ1-4	.	TRBV3-1/TRBV3-2	.	CASSPGAAFNEKLFF	TGTGCCAGCAGCCCCGGGGCAGCCTTTAATGAAAAACTGTTTTTT
TRBJ2-2	.	TRBV2	.	CASMLAGNTGELFF	TGTGCCAGCATGCTGGCGGGGAACACCGGGGAGCTGTTTTTT
TRBJ2-1	.	TRBV5-4	few	CASSLEPDNEQFF	TGTGCCAGCAGCTTGGAACCAGATAATGAGCAGTTCTTC
TRBJ1-2	.	TRBV10-3	.	CAISEPRVGYTF	TGTGCCATCAGTGAACCCAGGGTCGGCTACACCTTC
TRBJ2-1	TRBD1	TRBV29-1	.	CSVESPGQGASYNEQFF	TGCAGCGTTGAGTCCCCGGGACAGGGGGCTTCCTACAATGAGCAGTTCTTC
TRBJ2-7	TRBD1	TRBV7-3	.	CASSRTGGDEQYF	TGTGCCAGCAGCCGGACAGGGGGCGACGAGCAGTACTTC
TRBJ1-1	TRBD1	TRBV19	.	CASSIDAGGSEAFF	TGTGCCAGTAGTATAGATGCAGGGGGGTCTGAAGCTTTCTTT
TRBJ2-5	.	TRBV2	few	CASRAGPGETQYF	TGTGCCAGCAGGGCAGGGCCGGGAGAGACCCAGTACTTC
TRBJ2-2	.	TRBV11-2	.	CASSSNTGELFF	TGTGCCAGCAGCTCCAACACCGGGGAGCTGTTTTTT
TRBJ1-2	.	TRBV7-2	.	CASSSQGLFTPTNYGYTF	TGTGCCAGCAGCTCTCAGGGACTCTTCACCCCCACTAACTATGGCTACACCTTC
TRBJ1-2	.	TRBV6-8	.	CASSYGIEEGARRAAYGYTF	TGTGCCAGCAGTTACGGTATTGAAGAAGGGGCGCGGAGGGCAGCATATGGCTACACCTTC
TRBJ1-1	.	TRBV18	.	CASSSIRVANTEAFF	TGTGCCAGCTCATCGATCAGGGTTGCGAACACTGAAGCTTTCTTT
TRBJ1-1	.	TRBV5-1	.	CASSLGNRASNTEAFF	TGCGCCAGCAGCTTGGGTAATAGGGCCTCGAACACTGAAGCTTTCTTT
TRBJ1-1	.	TRBV7-9	.	CASSFQTLNTEAFF	TGTGCCAGCAGCTTCCAGACATTGAACACTGAAGCTTTCTTT
TRBJ2-5	TRBD1	TRBV4-3	.	CASSQEAGTEETQYF	TGCGCCAGCAGCCAAGAAGCCGGGACAGAAGAGACCCAGTACTTC
TRBJ1-3	.	TRBV4-3	few	CASSQDNQAHAGNTIYF	TGCGCCAGCAGCCAAGATAACCAGGCCCACGCTGGAAACACCATATATTTT
TRBJ2-5	.	TRBV7-3	.	CASSFPSGTQYF	TGTGCCAGCAGCTTCCCCAGCGGGACCCAGTACTTC
TRBJ2-1	.	TRBV15	.	CATSRPTGPNNEQFF	TGTGCCACCAGCAGACCGACAGGCCCAAACAATGAGCAGTTCTTC
TRBJ1-1	TRBD1	TRBV11-2	.	CASSHLPDRMNTEAFF	TGTGCCAGCAGCCACCTACCGGACAGGATGAACACTGAAGCTTTCTTT